This T cell receptor (beta chain) came from a study of T cell responses to AZD1222 COVID-19 vaccine (dated by TCRdb to the early 2020s). Some background on the complete study: A total of over 230 trial participants underwent TCR sequencing, of whom roughly 210 received two doses of AZD1222 and about 26 received two doses of the MenACWY control vaccine. Trial participants were enrolled into age subgroups of 18-55, 56-69 and 70-plus years, which contained around 150, 29 and 61 TCR-sequenced participants, respectively. Findings and caveats that apply to the study as a whole: After two AZD1222 doses, spike-specific TCR breadth and depth were significantly higher than at day 0 and than in MenACWY recipients. Participants were mostly white British, with more females than males. The authors suggested clonal diversity may have been underestimated. Conclusions about previously exposed vaccinees are limited because only six or seven AZD1222 recipients were SARS-CoV-2 seropositive at baseline. Because no day 14 peak-response samples were available, repertoires were characterized only after the peak T cell response. Reportedly, close to half of the unique spike-specific TCRs recognized epitopes lying outside the regions that are mutated in the B.1.351 and B.1.1.7 variants. In the small 56-69-year group, the increase in depth fell short of significance, most likely because of low power. CD4 TCRs associated with the vaccine covered the entire spike protein, and the dominant responses were in regions 160-218 and 743-854.

Note on this clone: This receptor's antigen is unknown. No qualities accompany the bases; no much larger clone lies one base away.

The CDR3 regions of human TCRbeta chains were analyzed by immunosequencing. The study's processing was this. TCRs in the repertoires were matched against a reference library of SARS-CoV-2-specific TCRs that had been generated with the MIRA antigen-specificity platform. Breadth was defined as the fraction of unique TCRs that were SARS-CoV-2-associated. Depth was defined as the fraction of total T cells that were SARS-CoV-2-associated. Using the MIRA data, each spike-specific TCR was mapped to the spike region that the TCR reacts to and placed in a CD4 or CD8 class. Log10-transformed breadth and depth values were compared by one-way ANOVA with Sidak's multiple comparisons tests. TCRdb stores this immuneACCESS table with in-frame sequences only. Part of the clones is absent; in the studies checked, under half of the shortfall reflects unresolved V genes, and no reason is known for the rest. V and J calls and clone size are given by that table; D and trimming were obtained from the DNA. The sample profile shows approximately 42,000 clones; around 88% of them were found once. The top ten clones comprise roughly 25% of the sample.

In the paper's terms, the time point label means: about 28 days (+/-7) after the second vaccine dose. AZD1222 recipients with second doses at about 4 weeks or about 12 weeks were pooled, because spike-specific TCR depth and breadth did not differ between schedules. The vaccinee samples were drawn from two UK trials, COV001 and COV002, one of which was a single-blind randomized controlled phase 2/3 trial testing AZD1222 (ChAdOx1 nCoV-19) in healthy adults. For TCRbeta chain sequencing, PBMC samples from trial participants were taken at day 0 and at day 28 after the second dose. Trimming costs V 0 bases and J 0 bases, and their ends lie 9 bases apart. The germline V gene sets CDR1 to SGHRS and CDR2 to YFSETQ. From the cysteine up to the phenylalanine, the CDR3 has a length of 15 residues. Here the CDR3 DNA is all that survives: 45 bases in frame from base 1.

The clonotype was recovered from an adult who received the AZD1222 COVID-19 vaccine. The chain was built from TRBV5-1 and TRBJ1-1; the D gene identity is not certain. Sequencing used peripheral blood, obtained 28 days after the second AZD1222 dose. Here is the DNA: TGCGCCAGCAGCTTGGAACCGAGGATGAACACTGAAGCTTTCTTT. The resulting protein is CASSLEPRMNTEAFF.